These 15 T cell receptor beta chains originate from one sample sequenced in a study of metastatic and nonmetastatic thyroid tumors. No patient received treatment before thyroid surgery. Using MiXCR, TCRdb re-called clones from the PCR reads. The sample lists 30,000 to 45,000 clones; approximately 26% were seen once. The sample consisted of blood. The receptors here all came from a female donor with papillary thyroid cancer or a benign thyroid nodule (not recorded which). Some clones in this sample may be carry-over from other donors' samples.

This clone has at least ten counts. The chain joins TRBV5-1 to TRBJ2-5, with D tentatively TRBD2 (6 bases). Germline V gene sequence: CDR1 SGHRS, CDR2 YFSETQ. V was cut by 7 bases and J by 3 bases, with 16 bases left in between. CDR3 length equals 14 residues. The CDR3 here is CASWLTGEEETQYF. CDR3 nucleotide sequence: TGCGCCAGCTGGTTGACGGGGGAAGAAGAGACCCAGTACTTC.

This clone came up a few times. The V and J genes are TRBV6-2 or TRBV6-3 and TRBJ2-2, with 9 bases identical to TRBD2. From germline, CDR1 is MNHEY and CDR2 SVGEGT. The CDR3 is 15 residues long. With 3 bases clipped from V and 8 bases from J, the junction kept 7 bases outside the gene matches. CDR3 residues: CASSYQTSGRGELFF. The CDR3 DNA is TGTGCCAGCAGTTATCAGACTAGCGGTCGGGGGGAGCTGTTTTTT.

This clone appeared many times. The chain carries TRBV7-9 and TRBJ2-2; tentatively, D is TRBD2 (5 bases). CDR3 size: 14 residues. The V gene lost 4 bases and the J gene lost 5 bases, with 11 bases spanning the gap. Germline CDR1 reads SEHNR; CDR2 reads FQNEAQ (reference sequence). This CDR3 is CASSWGAGTGELFF. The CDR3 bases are TGTGCCAGCAGCTGGGGAGCCGGGACCGGGGAGCTGTTTTTT.

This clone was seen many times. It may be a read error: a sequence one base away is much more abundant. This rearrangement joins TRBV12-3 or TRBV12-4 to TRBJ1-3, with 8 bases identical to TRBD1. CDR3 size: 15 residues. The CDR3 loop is CASNPGQAPGYTIYF. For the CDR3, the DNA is TGTGCCAGCAACCCGGGACAGGCGCCTGGATACACCATATATTTT.

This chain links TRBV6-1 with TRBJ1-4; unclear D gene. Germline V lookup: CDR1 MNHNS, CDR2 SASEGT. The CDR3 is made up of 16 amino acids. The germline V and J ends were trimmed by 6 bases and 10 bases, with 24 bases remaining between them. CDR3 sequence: CASSTLTALARTKLFF. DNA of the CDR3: TGTGCCAGCAGCACCCTGACCGCCCTTGCGAGAACAAAACTGTTTTTT.

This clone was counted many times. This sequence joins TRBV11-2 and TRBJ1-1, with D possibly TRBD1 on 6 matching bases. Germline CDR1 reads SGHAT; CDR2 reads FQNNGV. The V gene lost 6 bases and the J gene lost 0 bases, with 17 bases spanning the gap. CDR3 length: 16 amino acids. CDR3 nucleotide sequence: TGTGCCAGCAGTAACAGGGCTAGGTGGATGAACACTGAAGCTTTCTTT. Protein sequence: CASSNRARWMNTEAFF.

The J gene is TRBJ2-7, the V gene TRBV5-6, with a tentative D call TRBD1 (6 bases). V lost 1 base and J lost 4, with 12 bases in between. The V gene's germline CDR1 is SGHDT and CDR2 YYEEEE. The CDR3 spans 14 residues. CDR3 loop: CASSLTGWEYEQYF. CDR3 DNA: TGTGCCAGCAGCTTGACAGGGTGGGAATACGAGCAGTACTTC.

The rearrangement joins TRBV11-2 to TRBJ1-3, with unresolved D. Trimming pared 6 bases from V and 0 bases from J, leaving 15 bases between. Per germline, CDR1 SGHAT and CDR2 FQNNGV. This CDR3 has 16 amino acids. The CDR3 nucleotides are TGTGCCAGCAGTTACTACGGGGAGAGCTCTGGAAACACCATATATTTT. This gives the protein CASSYYGESSGNTIYF. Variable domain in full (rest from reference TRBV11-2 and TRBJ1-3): EAGVAQSPRYKIIEKRQSVAFWCNPISGHATLYWYQQILGQGPKLLIQFQNNGVVDDSQLPKDRFSAERLKGVDSTLKIQPAKLEDSAVYLCASSYYGESSGNTIYFGEGSWLTVV.

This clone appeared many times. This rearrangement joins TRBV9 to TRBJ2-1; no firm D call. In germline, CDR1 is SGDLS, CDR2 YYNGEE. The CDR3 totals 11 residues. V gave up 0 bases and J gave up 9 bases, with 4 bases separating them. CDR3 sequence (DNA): TGTGCCAGCAGCGTAGCCGTTGAGCAGTTCTTC. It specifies CASSVAVEQFF.

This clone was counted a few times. This CDR3 is CASRGQGNNQPQHF. In nucleotides, the CDR3 is TGTGCCAGCCGGGGGCAGGGCAATAATCAGCCCCAGCATTTT. The chain is built from TRBV6-2 or TRBV6-3 and TRBJ1-5, with D possibly matching TRBD1 (6 bases). V lost 8 bases, J lost 4 bases, and 15 bases lay in between. The germline V gene has CDR1 MNHEY and CDR2 SVGEGT. The CDR3 runs 14 residues.

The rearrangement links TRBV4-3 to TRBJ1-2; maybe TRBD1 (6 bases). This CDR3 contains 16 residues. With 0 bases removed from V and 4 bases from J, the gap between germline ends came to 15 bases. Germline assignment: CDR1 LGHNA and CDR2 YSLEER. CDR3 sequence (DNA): TGCGCCAGCAGCCAAGATGTGACAGGAATCCCCTATGGCTACACCTTC. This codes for CASSQDVTGIPYGYTF.

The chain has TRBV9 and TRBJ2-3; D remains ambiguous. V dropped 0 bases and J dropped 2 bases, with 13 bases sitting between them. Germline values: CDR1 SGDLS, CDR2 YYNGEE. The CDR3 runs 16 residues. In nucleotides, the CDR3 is TGTGCCAGCAGCGTAGAGGTACTACGACCCACAGATACGCAGTATTTT. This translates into CASSVEVLRPTDTQYF.

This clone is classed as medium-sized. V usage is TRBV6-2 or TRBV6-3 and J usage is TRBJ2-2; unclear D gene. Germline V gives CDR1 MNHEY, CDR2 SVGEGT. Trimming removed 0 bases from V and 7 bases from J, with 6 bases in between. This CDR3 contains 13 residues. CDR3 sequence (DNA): TGTGCCAGCAGTTACTCCGGTGGCGGGGAGCTGTTTTTT. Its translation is CASSYSGGGELFF.

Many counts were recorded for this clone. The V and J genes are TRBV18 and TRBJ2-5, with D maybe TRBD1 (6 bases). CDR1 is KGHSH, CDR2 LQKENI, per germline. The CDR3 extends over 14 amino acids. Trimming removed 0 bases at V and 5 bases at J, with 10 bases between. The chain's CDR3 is CASSPPSRGETQYF. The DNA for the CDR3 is TGTGCCAGCTCACCACCATCTAGGGGGGAGACCCAGTACTTC.

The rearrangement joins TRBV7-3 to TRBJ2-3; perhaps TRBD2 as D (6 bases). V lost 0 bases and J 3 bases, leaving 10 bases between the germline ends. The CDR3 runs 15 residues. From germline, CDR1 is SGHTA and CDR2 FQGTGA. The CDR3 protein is CASSLTSGETDTQYF. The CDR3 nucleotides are TGTGCCAGCAGCTTAACGTCGGGGGAAACAGATACGCAGTATTTT.